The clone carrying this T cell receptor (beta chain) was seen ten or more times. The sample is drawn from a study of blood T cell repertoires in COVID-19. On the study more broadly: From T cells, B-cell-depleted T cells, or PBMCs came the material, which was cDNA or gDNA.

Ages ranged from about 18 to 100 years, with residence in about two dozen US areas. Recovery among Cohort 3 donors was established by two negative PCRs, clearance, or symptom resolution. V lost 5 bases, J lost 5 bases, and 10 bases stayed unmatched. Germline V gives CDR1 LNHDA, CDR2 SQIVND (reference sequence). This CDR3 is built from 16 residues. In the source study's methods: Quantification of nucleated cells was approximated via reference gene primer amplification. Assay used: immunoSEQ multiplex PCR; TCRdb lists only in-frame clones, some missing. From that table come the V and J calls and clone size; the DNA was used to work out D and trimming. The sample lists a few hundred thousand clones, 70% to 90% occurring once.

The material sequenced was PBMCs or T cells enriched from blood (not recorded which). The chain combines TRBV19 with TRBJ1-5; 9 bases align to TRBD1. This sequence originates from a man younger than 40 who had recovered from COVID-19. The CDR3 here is CASSWQHRGRDQPQHF. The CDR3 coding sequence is TGTGCCAGTAGTTGGCAACACAGGGGGCGCGATCAGCCCCAGCATTTT.